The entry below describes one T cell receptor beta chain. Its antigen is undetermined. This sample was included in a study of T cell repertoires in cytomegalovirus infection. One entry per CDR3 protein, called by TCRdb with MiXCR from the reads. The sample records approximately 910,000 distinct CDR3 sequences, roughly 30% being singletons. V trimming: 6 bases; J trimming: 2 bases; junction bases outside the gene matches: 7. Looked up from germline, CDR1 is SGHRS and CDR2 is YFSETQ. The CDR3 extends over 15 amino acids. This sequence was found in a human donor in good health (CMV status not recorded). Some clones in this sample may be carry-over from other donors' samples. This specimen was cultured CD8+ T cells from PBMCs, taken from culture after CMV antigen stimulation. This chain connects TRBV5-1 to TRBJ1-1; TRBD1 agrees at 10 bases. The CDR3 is CASTLGTGENTEAFF. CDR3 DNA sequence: TGCGCCAGCACCCTTGGGACAGGGGAAAACACTGAAGCTTTCTTT.